The 15 T cell receptor beta chains given below trace back to one sample, sequenced in a study of brain T cells in children with intractable seizures. The assay was immunoSEQ multiplex PCR, and TCRdb's table has in-frame clones only and misses some. The sample includes about 120,000 clones, approximately 94% of them seen just once. The sequencing here drew on peripheral blood, taken at surgery. The receptors were gathered from a boy less than two years old with hemimegalencephaly and intractable seizures.

For the CDR3, the DNA is TGTGCCAGCAAAACTGGGACCCATGGGGAGGAGGAGCAGTACTTC. Translating it yields CASKTGTHGEEEQYF. The chain recombines TRBV21-1 with TRBJ2-7; no check of the table's D call, TRBD2, against the DNA was made. TRBV21-1 is flagged as a pseudogene. This CDR3 contains 15 residues.

V is TRBV24-1 and J is TRBJ2-1; 8 bases agree with TRBD1. The CDR3 runs 15 residues. Germline trimming cut 3 bases from V and 4 bases from J; bases unmatched to any gene: 4. CDR1 and CDR2 from the germline V gene are KGHDR and SFDVKD. CDR3 sequence reads: CATSDAGTGYNEQFF. CDR3 bases: TGTGCCACCAGTGATGCAGGGACAGGTTACAATGAGCAGTTCTTC.

The chain recombines TRBV6-2 or TRBV6-3 with TRBJ2-1; tentatively, D is TRBD1 or TRBD2 (5 bases each). This CDR3 contains 15 residues. The V and J ends lost 2 bases and 5 bases respectively, with 13 bases between them. The V gene's germline CDR1 is MNHEY and CDR2 SVGEGT. The CDR3 sequence: CASSYLRDADNEQFF. The CDR3 DNA is TGTGCCAGCAGTTACCTTAGGGACGCCGACAATGAGCAGTTCTTC.

This clone is a singleton in its sample. The rearrangement links TRBV6-4 to TRBJ1-1; 7 bases match TRBD1. Germline CDR1 and CDR2: MRHNA and SNTAGT. CDR3 size: 14 residues. J gave up 3 bases and V 6 bases, and 7 bases lay outside the gene matches. In DNA, the CDR3 is TGTGCCAGCAGGCGACAGGGAATGGACACTGAAGCTTTCTTT. Protein: CASRRQGMDTEAFF.

The chain uses TRBV6-2 or TRBV6-3 and TRBJ1-5; D is ambiguous. Germline CDR1 and CDR2: MNHEY and SVGEGT. V lost 1 base to trimming and J lost 4 bases, with 5 bases between them. This CDR3 contains 13 residues. The CDR3 DNA follows: TGTGCCAGCAGTTACTTCCAAAATCAGCCCCAGCATTTT. Its translation is CASSYFQNQPQHF.

The chain has TRBV6-2 or TRBV6-3 and TRBJ2-1; D may be TRBD2 (6 bases). CDR3 length: 20 amino acids. From germline, CDR1 is MNHEY and CDR2 SVGEGT. The germline V and J ends were trimmed by 2 bases and 0 bases, with 23 bases remaining between them. The DNA of the CDR3 is TGTGCCAGCAGTTACCCCCCTTGGGAGGCTAAAAGGGGCTCCTACAATGAGCAGTTCTTC. Its translation: CASSYPPWEAKRGSYNEQFF.

Written as DNA, the CDR3 is TGTGCCACCAGTGAAGTAGGCGGAGGCTCCTACAATGAGCAGTTCTTC. Translating it yields CATSEVGGGSYNEQFF. The V call is TRBV24-1, the J call TRBJ2-1, with a weak D call TRBD2 (5 bases). The CDR3 loop spans 16 amino acids. CDR1 is KGHDR and CDR2 is SFDVKD in the germline V gene. The V and J ends lost 4 bases and 0 bases respectively, with 12 bases between them.

A remark on this clone: Compared with germline, one end of the junction differs, possibly owing to a read error. This chain links TRBV7-9 with TRBJ2-7; D may correspond to TRBD1 or TRBD2 (5 bases each). Germline V gene lookup returns CDR1 SEHNR and CDR2 FQNEAQ (reference sequence). The CDR3 totals 13 residues. CDR3 amino acids: CASSLGSEGREDF. The CDR3 DNA follows: TGTGCCAGCAGCTTAGGCTCCGAGGGCAGGGAAGACTTC. Looking up the rest from reference TRBV7-9 and TRBJ2-7 gives the full variable domain: DTGVSQNPRHKITKRGQNVTFRCDPISEHNRLYWYRQTLGQGPEFLTYFQNEAQLEKSRLLSDRFSAERPKGSFSTLEIQRTEQGDSAMYLCASSLGSEGREDFGPGTRLTVT.

The chain carries TRBV6-5 and TRBJ2-1; no reliable D call. This CDR3 contains 11 residues. Germline V gene sequence: CDR1 MNHEY, CDR2 SVGAGI. Trimming removed 5 bases from V and 4 bases from J, with 3 bases in between. The CDR3 region has the DNA TGTGCCAGCAGTCAATACAATGAGCAGTTCTTC. Its translation: CASSQYNEQFF.

The chain joins TRBV11-2 to TRBJ2-1; maybe TRBD1 (5 bases). The CDR3 extends over 16 amino acids. V lost 5 bases and J 4 bases, leaving 18 bases between the germline ends. The germline V gene encodes CDR1 SGHAT and CDR2 FQNNGV. CDR3 amino acids: CASSARWYRRYNEQFF. DNA for the CDR3: TGTGCCAGCAGCGCCCGCTGGTACAGGCGATACAATGAGCAGTTCTTC. The full variable domain, rest sourced from reference TRBV11-2 and TRBJ2-1, is EAGVAQSPRYKIIEKRQSVAFWCNPISGHATLYWYQQILGQGPKLLIQFQNNGVVDDSQLPKDRFSAERLKGVDSTLKIQPAKLEDSAVYLCASSARWYRRYNEQFFGPGTRLTVL.

In this sample, this clone turned up once. The DNA of the CDR3 is TGTGCCAGCAGTTCCCGAGACACCATATATTTT. Its translation: CASSSRDTIYF. This chain uses TRBV27 with TRBJ1-3; no definite D call. Deletions cut 4 bases from V and 8 bases from J, with 6 bases between. The CDR3 extends over 11 amino acids. Germline CDR1 MNHEY, CDR2 SMNVEV (reference sequence).

This chain uses TRBV4-1 with TRBJ2-7; maybe TRBD2 (5 bases). The length of the CDR3 is 16 residues. Per the germline V gene, CDR1 is MGHRA and CDR2 is YSYEKL. Trimming cost V 0 bases and J 0 bases, with 12 bases left between them. CDR3 loop: CASSQEMGSSSYEQYF. Written as DNA, the CDR3 is TGCGCCAGCAGCCAAGAAATGGGGAGCAGCTCCTACGAGCAGTACTTC.

The chain employs TRBV5-1 and TRBJ2-7; the D call may be TRBD1 or TRBD2 (5 bases each). Trimming pared 4 bases from V and 6 bases from J, leaving 14 bases between. Germline V CDR1 and CDR2: SGHRS, YFSETQ. The CDR3 totals 13 residues. CDR3 region: CASSAVGAGEQYF. CDR3 bases: TGCGCCAGCAGCGCCGTTGGGGCGGGCGAGCAGTACTTC.

The J gene is TRBJ1-1, the V gene TRBV6-1; D ambiguous. The germline V gene has CDR1 MNHNS and CDR2 SASEGT. CDR3 length: 13 amino acids. Trimming shortened V by 1 base and J by 2 bases, and 5 bases separated the two germline ends. CDR3 in DNA: TGTGCCAGCAGTGAAGGGGTTAACACTGAAGCTTTCTTT. This codes for CASSEGVNTEAFF.

This rearrangement joins TRBV7-8 to TRBJ1-1, with TRBD1 matching 9 bases. Losses at the gene ends were 0 bases for V and 2 bases for J; bases not matched to a gene: 4. Germline values: CDR1 SGHVS, CDR2 FQNEAQ. CDR3 length equals 16 residues. The CDR3 nucleotides read TGTGCCAGCAGCTTAGCGATGACAGGGGGAAACACTGAAGCTTTCTTT. Translation: CASSLAMTGGNTEAFF.